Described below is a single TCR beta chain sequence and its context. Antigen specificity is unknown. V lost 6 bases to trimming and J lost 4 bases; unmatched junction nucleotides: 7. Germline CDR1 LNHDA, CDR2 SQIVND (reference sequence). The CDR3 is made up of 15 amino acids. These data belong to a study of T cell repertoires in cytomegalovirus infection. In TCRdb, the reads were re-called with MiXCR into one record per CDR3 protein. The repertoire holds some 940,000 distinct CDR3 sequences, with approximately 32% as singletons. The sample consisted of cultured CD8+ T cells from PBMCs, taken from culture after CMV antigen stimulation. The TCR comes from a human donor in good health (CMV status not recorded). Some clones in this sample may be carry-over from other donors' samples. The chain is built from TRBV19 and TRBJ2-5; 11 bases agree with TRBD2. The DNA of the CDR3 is TGTGCCAGTAGCGCTAGCGGGGGGTTGGGAGAGACCCAGTACTTC. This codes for CASSASGGLGETQYF. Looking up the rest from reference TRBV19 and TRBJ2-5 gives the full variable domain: DGGITQSPKYLFRKEGQNVTLSCEQNLNHDAMYWYRQDPGQGLRLIYYSQIVNDFQKGDIAEGYSVSREKKESFPLTVTSAQKNPTAFYLCASSASGGLGETQYFGPGTRLLVL.